This TCR beta chain was identified during a study of preoperative IRX-2 immunotherapy in early breast cancer. The CDR3 runs 12 residues. In germline, CDR1 is MNHGY, CDR2 SAAAGT. Trimming shortened V by 3 bases and J by 5 bases, and 4 bases separated the two germline ends. Treatment of the sample: preoperative locoregional IRX-2 cytokine immunotherapy. This phase Ib study tested locoregional IRX-2 cytokine immunotherapy given before surgery. This clone has a single count. Assay used: immunoSEQ multiplex PCR; TCRdb lists only in-frame clones, some missing. The sample yields just over 25,000 clones, over 75% seen once.

This TCR derives from a human donor with breast cancer. The sample here was lymph node tissue, taken after IRX-2 immunotherapy. The chain combines TRBV6-8 with TRBJ2-2, with D hard to call. The CDR3 reads CASSYSTGELFF. For the CDR3, the DNA is TGTGCCAGCAGTTATTCAACCGGGGAGCTGTTTTTT.